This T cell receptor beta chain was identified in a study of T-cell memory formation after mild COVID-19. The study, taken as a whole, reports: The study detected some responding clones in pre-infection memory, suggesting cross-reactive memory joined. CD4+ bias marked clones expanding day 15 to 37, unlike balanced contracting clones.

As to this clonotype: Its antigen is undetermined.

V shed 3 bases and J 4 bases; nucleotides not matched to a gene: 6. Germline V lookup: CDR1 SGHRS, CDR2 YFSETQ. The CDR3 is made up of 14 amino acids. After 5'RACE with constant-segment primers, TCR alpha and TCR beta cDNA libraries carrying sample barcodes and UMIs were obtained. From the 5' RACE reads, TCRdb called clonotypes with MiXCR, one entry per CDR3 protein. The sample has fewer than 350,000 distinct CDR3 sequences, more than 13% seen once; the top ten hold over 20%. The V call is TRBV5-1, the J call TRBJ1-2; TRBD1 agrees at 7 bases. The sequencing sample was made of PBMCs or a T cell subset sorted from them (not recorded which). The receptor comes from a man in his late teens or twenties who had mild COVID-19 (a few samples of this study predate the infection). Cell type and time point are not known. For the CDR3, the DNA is TGCGCCAGCAGCTCTACGGGACAGAGCTATGGCTACACCTTC. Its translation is CASSSTGQSYGYTF.